The 18 T cell receptor beta chains reported below all come from one sample, sequenced in a study of blood T cell repertoires in COVID-19. TCRdb's table, derived via immunoSEQ multiplex PCR, lists solely in-frame clones and lacks some. This sample has 130,000 or so clones; 70% to 90% occur once, and the top ten carry around 8.5%. Sequences were obtained from peripheral blood. The receptors were sampled from a woman between 55 and 75 years old with acute or convalescent COVID-19.

The rearrangement links TRBV19 to TRBJ2-1; perhaps TRBD2 as D (6 bases). The germline V gene encodes CDR1 LNHDA and CDR2 SQIVND (reference sequence). The CDR3 extends over 17 amino acids. Deletions cut 1 base from V and 1 base from J, with 14 bases between. CDR3 in DNA: TGTGCCAGTAGTATAGGGGGACTTCCCAGGTCCTACAATGAGCAGTTCTTC. This codes for CASSIGGLPRSYNEQFF.

The chain recombines TRBV19 with TRBJ1-1; possibly TRBD1 for D (5 bases). The V end lost 6 bases, the J end lost 1 base, and 15 bases lay between the germline ends. The CDR3 covers 15 residues. Per germline, CDR1 LNHDA and CDR2 SQIVND (reference sequence). The CDR3: CASRGRGLPNTEAFF. DNA of the CDR3: TGTGCCAGTAGGGGTAGGGGCCTTCCGAACACTGAAGCTTTCTTT.

The chain recombines TRBV11-2 with TRBJ1-2; D is perhaps TRBD1 (6 bases). V lost 6 bases and J lost 3, with 17 bases in between. This CDR3 has 15 amino acids. The germline V gene has CDR1 SGHAT and CDR2 FQNNGV. CDR3 DNA sequence: TGTGCCAGCAGACGCCTACAGGGTCTTGACTATGGCTACACCTTC. Residues: CASRRLQGLDYGYTF.

This sequence joins TRBV7-2 and TRBJ1-4; D not resolved. V was shortened by 1 base and J by 0 bases, with 9 bases between the two germline ends. In germline, CDR1 is SGHTA, CDR2 FQGNSA. The CDR3 loop spans 16 amino acids. CDR3 in amino acids: CASSLVAFATNEKLFF. The CDR3 DNA reads as TGTGCCAGCAGCTTAGTAGCCTTTGCAACTAATGAAAAACTGTTTTTT.

The chain employs TRBV28 and TRBJ2-2; D is ambiguous. V gave up 9 bases and J gave up 7 bases, with 15 bases separating them. This CDR3 comprises 13 residues. The germline V gene has CDR1 MDHEN and CDR2 SYDVKM. The CDR3 is CASSGSINGELFF. CDR3 nucleotide sequence: TGTGCCAGTAGTGGCAGTATAAACGGGGAGCTGTTTTTT.

This rearrangement joins TRBV28 to TRBJ2-1, with 8 nucleotides matching TRBD2. J lost 8 bases, V lost 7 bases, and 7 bases had no gene match. The CDR3 contains 13 residues. Germline CDR1 reads MDHEN; CDR2 reads SYDVKM. The CDR3 here is CASTRGGGDEQFF. The CDR3 nucleotides are TGTGCCAGCACCCGGGGGGGCGGGGATGAGCAGTTCTTC.

V gene TRBV27 combines with J gene TRBJ2-7; D gene unclear. The V and J ends lost 3 bases and 2 bases respectively, with 8 bases between them. The CDR3 covers 13 residues. From germline, CDR1 is MNHEY and CDR2 SMNVEV (reference sequence). DNA for the CDR3: TGTGCCAGCAGTTTGGCCAGAACCTACGAGCAGTACTTC. Translated, it gives CASSLARTYEQYF.

There are many counts of this clone. The chain joins TRBV13 to TRBJ2-1; TRBD1 agrees at 10 bases. The length of the CDR3 is 14 residues. J lost 5 bases, V lost 3 bases, and 1 base had no gene match. CDR1 is PRHDT and CDR2 is FYEKMQ in the germline V gene (reference sequence). CDR3 coding DNA: TGTGCCAGCAGCTTGGGGACAGGGGACAATGAGCAGTTCTTC. Its translation is CASSLGTGDNEQFF.

This clone was counted a single time. The DNA for the CDR3 is TGTGCCTGGAGTGTATCGGGTTTCGATGAGCAGTTCTTC. Amino acid sequence: CAWSVSGFDEQFF. The V call is TRBV30, the J call TRBJ2-1; D unclear. The CDR3 length is 13 residues. V was cut by 0 bases and J by 8 bases, with 11 bases left in between. Germline V gives CDR1 GTSNPN, CDR2 SVGIG (reference sequence). The full variable domain, with the rest looked up from reference TRBV30 and TRBJ2-1, is SQTIHQWPATLVQPVGSPLSLECTVEGTSNPNLYWYRQAAGRGLQLLFYSVGIGQISSEVPQNLSASRPQDRQFILSSKKLLLSDSGFYLCAWSVSGFDEQFFGPGTRLTVL.

This clone was detected only a few times. The chain recombines TRBV10-3 with TRBJ1-4, with D hard to call. The V gene lost 3 bases and the J gene lost 8 bases, with 13 bases spanning the gap. Per germline, CDR1 ENHRY and CDR2 SYGVKD. The CDR3 runs to 14 residues. Here the CDR3 DNA reads TGTGCCATCAGTGACGCCCGCGGGAGAGAAAAACTGTTTTTT. Its protein is CAISDARGREKLFF.

CDR3 region: CASSSVRTGIGNTEAFF. The DNA of the CDR3 is TGTGCCAGTAGTTCCGTGAGGACAGGGATCGGGAACACTGAAGCTTTCTTT. The chain combines TRBV19 with TRBJ1-1; 8 bases line up with TRBD1. V shed 5 bases and J 1 base; nucleotides not matched to a gene: 12. This CDR3 has 17 amino acids. The germline V gene has CDR1 LNHDA and CDR2 SQIVND (reference sequence).

Points on this clone: This sample includes further DNA sequences coding for the same CDR3. This chain links TRBV14 with TRBJ2-1, with a possible D match to TRBD2 (7 bases). Germline values: CDR1 SGHDN, CDR2 FVKESK. V was clipped by 1 base and J by 5 bases, with 12 bases between them. The CDR3 runs to 15 residues. The DNA for the CDR3 is TGTGCCAGCAGCCAAGCGGCGGGGGCCAACAATGAGCAGTTCTTC. As protein: CASSQAAGANNEQFF.

This clone was recorded only once. Mismatch with germline at one junction end may stem from a read error. The genes are TRBV7-7 and TRBJ2-2; possibly TRBD1 for D (6 bases). The CDR3 runs 16 residues. Germline V gives CDR1 SSHAT, CDR2 FNYEAQ (reference sequence). DNA of the CDR3: TGTGCTAGCAGCTCCCTACCGGGACACCTCGTGGGGGAGCTGTTTTTT. It yields the protein CASSSLPGHLVGELFF. Using reference TRBV7-7 and TRBJ2-2 for the parts outside the CDR3, the full variable domain is GAGVSQSPRYKVTKRGQDVTLRCDPISSHATLYWYQQALGQGPEFLTYFNYEAQPDKSGLPSDRFSAERPEGSISTLTIQRTEQRDSAMYRCASSSLPGHLVGELFFGEGSRLTVL.

The chain couples TRBV9 to TRBJ2-4, with unresolved D. There are 15 residues in the CDR3. The germline CDR1 and CDR2 sequences are SGDLS and YYNGEE. The V end was cut by 0 bases, the J end by 3 bases, with 10 bases between. The CDR3 nucleotides are TGTGCCAGCAGCGTAGGTCCGGTTGGCAAAAACATTCAGTACTTC. This sequence encodes CASSVGPVGKNIQYF. Filled out from reference TRBV9 and TRBJ2-4, the complete variable domain reads DSGVTQTPKHLITATGQRVTLRCSPRSGDLSVYWYQQSLDQGLQFLIQYYNGEERAKGNILERFSAQQFPDLHSELNLSSLELGDSALYFCASSVGPVGKNIQYFGAGTRLSVL.

The chain has TRBV9 and TRBJ2-1; D may be TRBD2 (5 bases). V gave up 0 bases and J gave up 7 bases, with 5 bases separating them. In germline, CDR1 is SGDLS, CDR2 YYNGEE. The CDR3 is 12 amino acids. CDR3 nucleotide sequence: TGTGCCAGCAGCGTAGGGGAGAATGAGCAGTTCTTC. Its translation: CASSVGENEQFF.

This clone has a handful of counts. The chain joins TRBV6-5 to TRBJ2-1, with 8 bases matching TRBD1. This CDR3 has 13 amino acids. V trimming: 8 bases; J trimming: 4 bases; junction bases outside the gene matches: 4. Germline V gene lookup returns CDR1 MNHEY and CDR2 SVGAGI. DNA of the CDR3: TGTGCCAGCCAGCGACAGGGGTACAATGAGCAGTTCTTC. Its translation: CASQRQGYNEQFF.

V gene TRBV30 combines with J gene TRBJ2-7; the match to TRBD1 covers 8 bases. The germline V gene has CDR1 GTSNPN and CDR2 SVGIG (reference sequence). The CDR3 length is 15 residues. The trim removed 0 bases at V and 5 bases at J, leaving 9 bases unmatched. The CDR3 DNA follows: TGTGCCTGGAGTGTAACAAGACAGGGGACCGACGAGCAGTACTTC. Translation gives CAWSVTRQGTDEQYF.

This clone occurred a few times. This chain uses TRBV7-9 with TRBJ1-1; D remains unclear. CDR3 length: 15 residues. Trimming took off 1 base at V and 1 base at J, with 10 bases between the two ends. Germline V CDR1 and CDR2: SEHNR, FQNEAQ (reference sequence). The CDR3 reads CASSLGRTENTEAFF. In DNA, the CDR3 is TGTGCCAGCAGCTTAGGCCGGACTGAGAACACTGAAGCTTTCTTT.